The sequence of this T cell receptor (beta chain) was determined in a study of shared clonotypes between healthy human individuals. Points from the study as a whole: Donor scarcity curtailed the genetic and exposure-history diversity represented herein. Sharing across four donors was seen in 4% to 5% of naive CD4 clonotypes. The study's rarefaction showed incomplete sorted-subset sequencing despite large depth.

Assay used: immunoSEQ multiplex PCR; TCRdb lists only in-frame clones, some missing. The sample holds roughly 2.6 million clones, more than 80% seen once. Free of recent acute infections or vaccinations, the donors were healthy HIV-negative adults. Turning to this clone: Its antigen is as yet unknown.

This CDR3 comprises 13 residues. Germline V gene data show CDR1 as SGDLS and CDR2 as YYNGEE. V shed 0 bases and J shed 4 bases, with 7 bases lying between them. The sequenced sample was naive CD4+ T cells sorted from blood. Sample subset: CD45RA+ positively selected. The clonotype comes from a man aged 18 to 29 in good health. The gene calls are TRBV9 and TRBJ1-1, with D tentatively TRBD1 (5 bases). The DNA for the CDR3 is TGTGCCAGCAGCGTAGACAGGTTCACTGAAGCTTTCTTT. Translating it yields CASSVDRFTEAFF.